A single sample gave rise to the 29 T cell receptor beta chains below, sequenced in a study of response to subunit inactivated influenza vaccine. Each CDR3 protein is one row after TCRdb ran MiXCR on the RT-PCR reads. The profile shows about 800,000 distinct CDR3 sequences, over 20% of them singletons. The sequences come from PBMCs from blood, collected 5 days after vaccination. All receptors derive from a man aged 45-65 years who received an inactivated influenza vaccine.

This clonotype was counted many times. The rearrangement joins TRBV7-9 to TRBJ2-5, with D unresolved. With 5 bases removed from V and 5 bases from J, the gap between germline ends came to 9 bases. From germline, CDR1 is SEHNR and CDR2 FQNEAQ (reference sequence). The CDR3 is 12 residues long. The CDR3 is CASSQHGETQYF. CDR3 DNA: TGTGCCAGCAGCCAACATGGGGAGACCCAGTACTTC.

This clonotype was seen only a few times. V is TRBV20-1 and J is TRBJ2-7; 13 positions agree with TRBD2. Per the germline V gene, CDR1 is DFQATT and CDR2 is SNEGSKA (reference sequence). The junction had 11 bases not matched to a gene; V was cut back by 6 bases and J by 0 bases. This CDR3 is built from 17 residues. The CDR3 protein is CSATKLAGGGSSYEQYF. CDR3 nucleotide sequence: TGCAGTGCCACCAAACTAGCGGGAGGGGGGAGCTCCTACGAGCAGTACTTC.

The rearrangement uses TRBV6-1 and TRBJ2-7, with no clear D. The germline V gene encodes CDR1 MNHNS and CDR2 SASEGT. The V end was cut by 3 bases, the J end by 3 bases, with 15 bases between. CDR3 length: 15 residues. CDR3 DNA sequence: TGTGCCAGCAGTGACCCTGAGCGAACCCTCTACGAGCAGTACTTC. Translation: CASSDPERTLYEQYF.

A few counts support this clonotype. The chain links TRBV5-1 to TRBJ2-7, with D tentatively TRBD1 (5 bases). This CDR3 comprises 15 residues. Germline-derived CDR1 and CDR2 are SGHRS and YFSETQ. V was trimmed by 0 bases and J by 3 bases, leaving 13 bases between them. The CDR3 spells CASSLDGASRYEQYF. CDR3 sequence (DNA): TGCGCCAGCAGCTTGGATGGGGCATCACGCTACGAGCAGTACTTC.

This chain uses TRBV7-8 with TRBJ2-4; D call uncertain. The germline gives CDR1 SGHVS, CDR2 FQNEAQ. The CDR3 covers 14 residues. The ends were cut back, 4 bases at V and 4 bases at J, with 11 bases in the middle. CDR3 in DNA: TGTGCCAGCAGCTCCCCCGGTATTAAAAACATTCAGTACTTC. Protein product: CASSSPGIKNIQYF.

This clonotype was detected only a few times. V is TRBV5-1 and J is TRBJ2-1; 8 bases align to TRBD1. After removal of 0 bases from V and 10 bases from J, the junction contained 9 bases not matched to a gene. The CDR3 totals 15 residues. Germline CDR1 and CDR2: SGHRS and YFSETQ. The DNA of the CDR3 is TGCGCCAGCAGCTTGGGATTGGACAGGGCGGGAGAGCAGTTCTTC. Translated: CASSLGLDRAGEQFF.

This clonotype showed up just once. The gene calls are TRBV27 and TRBJ2-7; TRBD1 matches 7 bases. With 6 bases clipped from V and 4 bases from J, the junction kept 9 bases outside the gene matches. The CDR3 has 14 residues. CDR1 MNHEY and CDR2 SMNVEV come from the germline V gene (reference sequence). CDR3 protein: CASSDRVTGYEQYF. In nucleotides, the CDR3 is TGTGCCAGCAGCGACAGGGTTACGGGGTACGAGCAGTACTTC.

The V call is TRBV7-9, the J call TRBJ2-5; 12 nucleotides line up with TRBD1. The germline gives CDR1 SEHNR, CDR2 FQNEAQ (reference sequence). The CDR3 spans 17 residues. With V trimmed by 5 bases and J by 2 bases, 9 bases remained unmatched. The CDR3 DNA is TGTGCCAGCAGCCCGGGACAGGGGGCTTTTGGTCAAGAGACCCAGTACTTC. The encoded protein is CASSPGQGAFGQETQYF.

This clonotype was counted a few times. The rearrangement uses TRBV20-1 and TRBJ1-5, with a tentative D call TRBD1 (5 bases). The CDR3 contains 14 residues. Germline V gives CDR1 DFQATT, CDR2 SNEGSKA (reference sequence). The V end lost 0 bases, the J end lost 7 bases, and 13 bases lay between the germline ends. The CDR3 bases are TGCAGTGCTAGAGAGGCGAGGGGTTTACAGCCCCAGCATTTT. Protein product: CSAREARGLQPQHF.

This clonotype was picked up a small number of times. The CDR3 DNA reads as TGTGCCAGCAGCGTAGCTCTCGCAGGATCGAACACCGGGGAGCTGTTTTTT. Translating it yields CASSVALAGSNTGELFF. The chain combines TRBV9 with TRBJ2-2; no firm D call. This CDR3 has 17 amino acids. The germline V gene encodes CDR1 SGDLS and CDR2 YYNGEE. Trimming removed 0 bases at V and 0 bases at J, with 12 bases between.

This chain links TRBV20-1 with TRBJ2-7, with D perhaps TRBD2 (5 bases). The CDR3 sequence is 14 residues long. Germline V gene sequence: CDR1 DFQATT, CDR2 SNEGSKA (reference sequence). Trimming shortened V by 4 bases and J by 6 bases, and 19 bases separated the two germline ends. In DNA, the CDR3 is TGCAGTGCTATCCGGACCGTTGCTGAGGGCGAGCAGTACTTC. This gives the protein CSAIRTVAEGEQYF.

The chain recombines TRBV5-1 with TRBJ1-1; 11 bases match TRBD1. Unmatched junction bases numbered 1, after V lost 3 bases and J lost 0 bases. The CDR3 extends over 15 amino acids. CDR1 SGHRS and CDR2 YFSETQ come from the germline V gene. The CDR3 sequence: CASSSDRGLNTEAFF. As DNA, the CDR3 is TGCGCCAGCAGCTCGGACAGGGGGCTGAACACTGAAGCTTTCTTT.

The CDR3: CSARDGLAGGSNTGELFF. The CDR3 DNA reads TGCAGTGCTAGAGATGGACTAGCGGGGGGGTCCAACACCGGGGAGCTGTTTTTT. The V call is TRBV20-1, the J call TRBJ2-2; 15 bases align to TRBD2. The CDR3 spans 18 residues. Trimming took 0 bases from V and 2 from J; bases not matched to a gene: 4. Germline V CDR1 and CDR2: DFQATT, SNEGSKA (reference sequence).

The chain recombines TRBV6-1 with TRBJ1-3; D is unresolved. Trimming cost V 3 bases and J 3 bases, with 12 bases left between them. This CDR3 region has 15 residues. CDR1 MNHNS and CDR2 SASEGT come from the germline V gene. The CDR3 sequence is CASSDWQLSGNTIYF. In DNA form, the CDR3 reads TGTGCCAGCAGTGATTGGCAGCTGAGTGGAAACACCATATATTTT.

Only a few counts were recorded for this clonotype. The chain is built from TRBV6-1 and TRBJ1-5; 7 positions agree with TRBD1. This CDR3 comprises 13 residues. V lost 7 bases, J lost 1 base, and 1 base stayed unmatched. Germline loops: CDR1 MNHNS, CDR2 SASEGT. This CDR3 reads CASTGQSNQPQHF. DNA for the CDR3: TGTGCCAGCACGGGACAGAGCAATCAGCCCCAGCATTTT.

This chain joins TRBV4-2 and TRBJ2-3; D might be TRBD1 (5 bases). Germline CDR1 is LGHNA and CDR2 is YNFKEQ. The CDR3 is made up of 16 amino acids. Trimming stripped 4 bases from V and 1 base from J, with 15 bases between. The CDR3 DNA sequence: TGTGCCAGCAGCCGGCAGGGCTCAGCCGGCACAGATACGCAGTATTTT. This codes for CASSRQGSAGTDTQYF.

This clonotype has at least ten counts. The CDR3 nucleotides read TGTGCCAGCAGCCGGGGATCCTACAATGAGCAGTTCTTC. It translates to CASSRGSYNEQFF. The rearrangement uses TRBV7-2 and TRBJ2-1; possible D gene TRBD2, 5 bases. The CDR3 runs 13 residues. The germline V and J ends were trimmed by 5 bases and 1 base, with 6 bases remaining between them. Germline CDR1 is SGHTA and CDR2 is FQGNSA. The complete variable domain, with remaining parts taken from reference TRBV7-2 and TRBJ2-1, reads GAGVSQSPSNKVTEKGKDVELRCDPISGHTALYWYRQSLGQGLEFLIYFQGNSAPDKSGLPSDRFSAERTGGSVSTLTIQRTQQEDSAVYLCASSRGSYNEQFFGPGTRLTVL.

This chain's CDR3 is CSATGLGANEQFF. The CDR3 region has the DNA TGCAGCGCCACGGGACTAGGGGCGAATGAGCAGTTCTTC. The chain recombines TRBV29-1 with TRBJ2-1; 8 positions agree with TRBD2. With V trimmed by 7 bases and J by 7 bases, 9 bases remained unmatched. There are 13 residues in the CDR3. Germline CDR1 SQVTM, CDR2 ANQGSEA.

This clonotype has a handful of counts. The CDR3 sequence: CASKDRGYTEAFF. CDR3 coding DNA: TGCGCCAGTAAGGACAGGGGGTACACTGAAGCTTTCTTT. The rearrangement uses TRBV10-2 and TRBJ1-1; 10 nucleotides match TRBD1. The junction had 4 bases not matched to a gene; V was cut back by 9 bases and J by 3 bases. The CDR3 covers 13 residues. Germline V gene data show CDR1 as WSHSY and CDR2 as SAAADI.

In this sample, this clonotype turned up a few times. This chain joins TRBV29-1 and TRBJ2-2; 7 bases match TRBD1. The V gene's germline CDR1 is SQVTM and CDR2 ANQGSEA. This CDR3 is built from 13 residues. Losses at the gene ends were 4 bases for V and 4 bases for J; bases not matched to a gene: 3. CDR3 protein: CSVADRATGELFF. CDR3 bases: TGCAGCGTTGCCGACAGGGCCACCGGGGAGCTGTTTTTT.

There are a few counts of this clonotype. This chain uses TRBV11-2 with TRBJ2-5; D possibly uses TRBD1 or TRBD2 (5 bases each). The V end lost 7 bases, the J end lost 2 bases, and 17 bases lay between the germline ends. Germline assignment: CDR1 SGHAT and CDR2 FQNNGV. The CDR3 is 15 amino acids. In nucleotides, the CDR3 is TGTGCCAGCAACTCCGGGGCGTATAAACAAGAGACCCAGTACTTC. Translation gives CASNSGAYKQETQYF.

This clonotype showed up just a few times. The J gene is TRBJ2-1, the V gene TRBV4-2, with 8 bases lining up with TRBD2. Looked up from germline, CDR1 is LGHNA and CDR2 is YNFKEQ. The CDR3 has 16 residues. Trimming took 3 bases from V and 6 from J; bases not matched to a gene: 10. CDR3 protein: CASSQELAGSGNEQFF. The CDR3 DNA is TGTGCCAGCAGCCAGGAGTTAGCGGGGTCCGGCAATGAGCAGTTCTTC.

The V gene is TRBV20-1, the J gene TRBJ2-1; 10 bases fit TRBD2. Germline V CDR1 and CDR2: DFQATT, SNEGSKA (reference sequence). The CDR3 contains 14 residues. The V segment lost 3 bases and the J segment 5 bases; nucleotides outside the gene matches: 4. For the CDR3, the DNA is TGCAGTGCTAGCGGACTAGCGGACCACAATGAGCAGTTCTTC. It translates to CSASGLADHNEQFF.

V is TRBV10-1 and J is TRBJ2-2; D gene uncertain. Trimming removed 4 bases from V and 1 base from J, with 7 bases in between. The CDR3 consists of 14 residues. From germline, CDR1 is WNHNN and CDR2 SYGVQD (reference sequence). CDR3 nucleotides: TGCGCCAGCAGTGTGACGTTGAACACCGGGGAGCTGTTTTTT. It encodes CASSVTLNTGELFF.

V is TRBV20-1 and J is TRBJ1-2, with 12 positions matching TRBD1. The CDR3 sequence is 13 residues long. Trimming cost V 5 bases and J 9 bases; bases outside gene matches: 7. From germline, CDR1 is DFQATT and CDR2 SNEGSKA (reference sequence). The DNA for the CDR3 is TGCAGTGCTGGAGGGACAGGGGGCGAGAGCTACACCTTC. This encodes CSAGGTGGESYTF.

As regards this clonotype: Mismatch with germline at one junction end may stem from a read error. The chain has TRBV7-3 and TRBJ2-4, with 7 bases lining up with TRBD2. In germline, CDR1 is SGHTA, CDR2 FQGTGA. The CDR3 spans 17 residues. This CDR3 reads CTSSSRDYKPSLNIQYF. The CDR3 nucleotides read TGTACCAGCAGCTCCCGGGACTACAAACCCTCACTGAACATTCAGTACTTC. Using reference TRBV7-3 and TRBJ2-4 for the parts outside the CDR3, the full variable domain is GAGVSQTPSNKVTEKGKYVELRCDPISGHTALYWYRQSLGQGPEFLIYFQGTGAADDSGLPNDRFFAVRPEGSVSTLKIQRTERGDSAVYLCTSSSRDYKPSLNIQYFGAGTRLSVL.

This clonotype was counted a few times. The chain uses TRBV20-1 and TRBJ2-1, with TRBD2 matching 11 bases. Per germline, CDR1 DFQATT and CDR2 SNEGSKA (reference sequence). With V trimmed by 0 bases and J by 7 bases, 8 bases remained unmatched. The CDR3 runs 16 residues. CDR3 sequence: CSAREGSGRVRNEQFF. The CDR3 DNA sequence: TGCAGTGCTAGAGAAGGTAGCGGGAGGGTTAGGAATGAGCAGTTCTTC.

The CDR3 spells CSAKFGRALTQYF. The CDR3 DNA is TGCAGTGCTAAGTTCGGGAGGGCCCTTACGCAGTATTTT. The rearrangement joins TRBV20-1 to TRBJ2-3; 8 positions match TRBD2. This CDR3 contains 13 residues. Germline V lookup: CDR1 DFQATT, CDR2 SNEGSKA (reference sequence). V was clipped by 4 bases and J by 8 bases; unmatched bases: 8.

This clonotype has just a few counts. This chain joins TRBV4-3 and TRBJ2-1; D is ambiguous. Trimming pared 4 bases from V and 0 bases from J, leaving 13 bases between. This CDR3 contains 16 residues. Germline V gene sequence: CDR1 LGHNA, CDR2 YSLEER. The CDR3 protein is CASSPNVRSSYNEQFF. DNA for the CDR3: TGCGCCAGCAGCCCCAACGTTAGGAGCTCCTACAATGAGCAGTTCTTC.